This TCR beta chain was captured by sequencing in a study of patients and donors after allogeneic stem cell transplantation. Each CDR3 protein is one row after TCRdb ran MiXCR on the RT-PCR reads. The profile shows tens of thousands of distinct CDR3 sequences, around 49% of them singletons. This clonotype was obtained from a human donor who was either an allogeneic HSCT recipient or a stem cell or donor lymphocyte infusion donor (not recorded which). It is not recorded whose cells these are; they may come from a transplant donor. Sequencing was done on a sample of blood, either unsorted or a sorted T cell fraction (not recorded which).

This chain's CDR3 is CASSPPGLAGAYEQYF. CDR3 coding DNA: TGTGCCAGCTCACCACCGGGACTAGCGGGAGCCTACGAGCAGTACTTC. V usage is TRBV18 and J usage is TRBJ2-7, with 14 bases that match TRBD2. Trimming took 0 bases from V and 2 from J; bases not matched to a gene: 0. The CDR3 loop spans 16 amino acids. CDR1 is KGHSH, CDR2 LQKENI, per germline. The full variable domain, with the rest looked up from reference TRBV18 and TRBJ2-7, is NAGVMQNPRHLVRRRGQEARLRCSPMKGHSHVYWYRQLPEEGLKFMVYLQKENIIDESGMPKERFSAEFPKEGPSILRIQQVVRGDSAAYFCASSPPGLAGAYEQYFGPGTRLTVT.